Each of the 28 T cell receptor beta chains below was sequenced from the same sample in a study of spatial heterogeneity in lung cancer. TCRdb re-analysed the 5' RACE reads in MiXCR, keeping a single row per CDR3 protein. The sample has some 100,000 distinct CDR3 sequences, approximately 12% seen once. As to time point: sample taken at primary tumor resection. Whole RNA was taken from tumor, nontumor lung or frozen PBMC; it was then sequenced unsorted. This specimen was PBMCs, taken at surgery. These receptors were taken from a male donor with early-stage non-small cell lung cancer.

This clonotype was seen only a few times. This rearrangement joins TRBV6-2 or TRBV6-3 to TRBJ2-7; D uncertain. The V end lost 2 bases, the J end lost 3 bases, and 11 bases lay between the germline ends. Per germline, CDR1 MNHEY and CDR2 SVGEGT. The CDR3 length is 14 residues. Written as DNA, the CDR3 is TGTGCCAGCAGTTACGGACCCGTAGGCTACGAGCAGTACTTC. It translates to CASSYGPVGYEQYF.

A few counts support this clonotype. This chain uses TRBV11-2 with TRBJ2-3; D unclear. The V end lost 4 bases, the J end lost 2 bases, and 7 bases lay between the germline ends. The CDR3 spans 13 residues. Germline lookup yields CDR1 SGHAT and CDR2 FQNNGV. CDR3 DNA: TGTGCCAGCAGCTCGGTCCTCACAGATACGCAGTATTTT. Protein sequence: CASSSVLTDTQYF. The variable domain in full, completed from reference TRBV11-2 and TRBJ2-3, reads EAGVAQSPRYKIIEKRQSVAFWCNPISGHATLYWYQQILGQGPKLLIQFQNNGVVDDSQLPKDRFSAERLKGVDSTLKIQPAKLEDSAVYLCASSSVLTDTQYFGPGTRLTVL.

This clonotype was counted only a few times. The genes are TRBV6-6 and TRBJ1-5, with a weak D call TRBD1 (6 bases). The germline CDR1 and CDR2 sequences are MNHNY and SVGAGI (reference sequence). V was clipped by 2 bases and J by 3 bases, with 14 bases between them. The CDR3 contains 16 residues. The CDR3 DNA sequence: TGTGCCAGCAGTTACGGCAGGGGCGGGACCAATCAGCCCCAGCATTTT. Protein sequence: CASSYGRGGTNQPQHF.

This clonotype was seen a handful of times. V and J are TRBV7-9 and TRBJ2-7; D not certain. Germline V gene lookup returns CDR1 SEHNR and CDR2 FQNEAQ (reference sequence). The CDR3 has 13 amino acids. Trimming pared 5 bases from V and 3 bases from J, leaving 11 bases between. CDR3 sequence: CASSAKLGYEQYF. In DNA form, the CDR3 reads TGTGCCAGCAGCGCTAAGCTGGGCTACGAGCAGTACTTC.

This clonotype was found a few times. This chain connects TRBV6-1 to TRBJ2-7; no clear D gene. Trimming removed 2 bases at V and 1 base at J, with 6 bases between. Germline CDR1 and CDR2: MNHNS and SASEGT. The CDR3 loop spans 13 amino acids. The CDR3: CASSEQFSYEQYF. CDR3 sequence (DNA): TGTGCCAGCAGTGAACAATTTTCCTACGAGCAGTACTTC.

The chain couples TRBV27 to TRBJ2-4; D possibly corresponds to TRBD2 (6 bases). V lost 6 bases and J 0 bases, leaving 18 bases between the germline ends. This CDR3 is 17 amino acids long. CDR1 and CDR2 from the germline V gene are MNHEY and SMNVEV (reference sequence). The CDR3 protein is CASSRGKDLLAKNIQYF. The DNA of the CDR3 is TGTGCCAGCAGCCGCGGGAAGGACCTACTAGCCAAAAACATTCAGTACTTC.

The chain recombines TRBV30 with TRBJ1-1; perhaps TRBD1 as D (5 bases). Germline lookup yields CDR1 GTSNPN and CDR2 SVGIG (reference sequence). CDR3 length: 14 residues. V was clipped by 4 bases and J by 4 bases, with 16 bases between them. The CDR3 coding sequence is TGTGCCTGGACCGGAGGGCAGGGAGCCACTGAAGCTTTCTTT. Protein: CAWTGGQGATEAFF.

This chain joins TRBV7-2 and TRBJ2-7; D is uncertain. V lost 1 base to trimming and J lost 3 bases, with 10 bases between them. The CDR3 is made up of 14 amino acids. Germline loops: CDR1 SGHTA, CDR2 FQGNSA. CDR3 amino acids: CASSLDLGSYEQYF. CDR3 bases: TGTGCCAGCAGCTTAGATTTGGGAAGCTACGAGCAGTACTTC.

CDR3 residues: CSARRTGIYEQYF. Written as DNA, the CDR3 is TGCAGTGCTAGAAGGACAGGGATCTACGAGCAGTACTTC. The V call is TRBV20-1, the J call TRBJ2-7; 8 bases fit TRBD1. CDR1 is DFQATT and CDR2 is SNEGSKA in the germline V gene (reference sequence). This CDR3 is 13 amino acids long. V was pared by 2 bases and J by 3 bases, with 3 bases of the junction left unmatched.

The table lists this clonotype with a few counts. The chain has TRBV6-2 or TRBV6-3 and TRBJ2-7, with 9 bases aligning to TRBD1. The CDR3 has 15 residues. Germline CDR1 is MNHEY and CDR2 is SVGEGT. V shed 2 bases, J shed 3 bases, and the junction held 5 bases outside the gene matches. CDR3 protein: CASSYGTGNYYEQYF. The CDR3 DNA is TGTGCCAGCAGTTACGGGACAGGGAACTACTACGAGCAGTACTTC.

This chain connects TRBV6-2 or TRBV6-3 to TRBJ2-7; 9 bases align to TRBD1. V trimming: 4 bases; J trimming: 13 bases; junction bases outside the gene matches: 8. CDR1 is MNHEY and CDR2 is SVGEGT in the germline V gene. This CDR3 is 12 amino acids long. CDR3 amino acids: CASSLDRGRLYV. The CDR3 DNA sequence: TGTGCCAGCAGTTTGGACAGGGGTCGACTTTACGTC.

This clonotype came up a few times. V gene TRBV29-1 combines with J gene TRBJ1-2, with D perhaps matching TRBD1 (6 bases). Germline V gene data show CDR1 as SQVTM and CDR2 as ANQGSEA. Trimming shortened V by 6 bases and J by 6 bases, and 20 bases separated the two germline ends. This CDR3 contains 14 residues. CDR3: CSVKKQGTGDGYTF. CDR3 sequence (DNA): TGCAGCGTAAAGAAACAGGGTACGGGAGATGGCTACACCTTC.

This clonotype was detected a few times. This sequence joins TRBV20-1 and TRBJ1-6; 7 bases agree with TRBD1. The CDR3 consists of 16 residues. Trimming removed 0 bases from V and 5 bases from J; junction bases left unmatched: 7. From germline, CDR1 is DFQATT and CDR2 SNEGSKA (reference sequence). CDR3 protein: CSARDPMTGNNSPLHF. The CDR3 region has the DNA TGCAGTGCTAGAGACCCTATGACAGGGAATAATTCACCCCTCCACTTT.

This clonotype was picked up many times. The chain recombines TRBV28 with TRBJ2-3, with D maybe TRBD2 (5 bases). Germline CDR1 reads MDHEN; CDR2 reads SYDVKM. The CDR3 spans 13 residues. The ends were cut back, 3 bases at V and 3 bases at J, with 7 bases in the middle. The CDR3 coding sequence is TGTGCCAGCAGTTTGGGAGAGACAGATACGCAGTATTTT. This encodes CASSLGETDTQYF.

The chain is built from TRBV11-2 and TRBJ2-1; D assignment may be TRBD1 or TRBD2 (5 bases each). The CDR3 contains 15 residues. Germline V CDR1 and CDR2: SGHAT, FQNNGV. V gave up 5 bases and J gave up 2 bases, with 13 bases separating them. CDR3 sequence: CASSPDLGAYNEQFF. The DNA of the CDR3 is TGTGCCAGCAGCCCCGATTTGGGGGCCTACAATGAGCAGTTCTTC.

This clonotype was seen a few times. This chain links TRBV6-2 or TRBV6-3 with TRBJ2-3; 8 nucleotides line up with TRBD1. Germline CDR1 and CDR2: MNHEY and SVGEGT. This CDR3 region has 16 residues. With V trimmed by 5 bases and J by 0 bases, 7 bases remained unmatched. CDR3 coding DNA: TGTGCCAGCAGTGCCCTGGACAGGGCCAGCACAGATACGCAGTATTTT. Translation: CASSALDRASTDTQYF.

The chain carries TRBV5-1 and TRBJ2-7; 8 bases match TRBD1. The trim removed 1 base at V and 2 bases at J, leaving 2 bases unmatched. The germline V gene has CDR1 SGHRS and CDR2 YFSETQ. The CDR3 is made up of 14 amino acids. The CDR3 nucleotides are TGCGCCAGCAGCTTGACCAGGGGGCCCTACGAGCAGTACTTC. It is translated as CASSLTRGPYEQYF.

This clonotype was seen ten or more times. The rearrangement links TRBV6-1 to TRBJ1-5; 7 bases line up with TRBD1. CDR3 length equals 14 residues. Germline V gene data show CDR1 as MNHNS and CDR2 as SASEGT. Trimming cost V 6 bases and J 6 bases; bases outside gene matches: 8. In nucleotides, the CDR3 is TGTGCCAGCAGCGTCGACAGGGATCCTCAGCCCCAGCATTTT. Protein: CASSVDRDPQPQHF.

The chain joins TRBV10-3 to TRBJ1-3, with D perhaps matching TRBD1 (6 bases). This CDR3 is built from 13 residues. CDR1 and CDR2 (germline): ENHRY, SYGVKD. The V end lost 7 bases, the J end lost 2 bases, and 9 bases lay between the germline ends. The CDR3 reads CAIMGAPGNTIYF. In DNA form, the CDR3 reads TGTGCCATCATGGGGGCCCCTGGAAACACCATATATTTT.

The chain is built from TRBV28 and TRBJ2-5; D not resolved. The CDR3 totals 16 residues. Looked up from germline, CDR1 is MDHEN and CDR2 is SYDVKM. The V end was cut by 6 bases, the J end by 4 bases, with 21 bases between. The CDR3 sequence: CASSPPSLPKGETQYF. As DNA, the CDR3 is TGTGCCAGCAGCCCGCCGTCACTTCCAAAGGGAGAGACCCAGTACTTC.

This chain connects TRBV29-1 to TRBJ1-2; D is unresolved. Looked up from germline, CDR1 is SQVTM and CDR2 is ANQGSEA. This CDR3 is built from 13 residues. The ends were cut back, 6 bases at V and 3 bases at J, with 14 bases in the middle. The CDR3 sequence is CSVAPRRDYGYTF. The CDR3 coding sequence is TGCAGCGTGGCGCCACGAAGGGACTATGGCTACACCTTC. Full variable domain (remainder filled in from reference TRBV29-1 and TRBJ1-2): SAVISQKPSRDICQRGTSLTIQCQVDSQVTMMFWYRQQPGQSLTLIATANQGSEATYESGFVIDKFPISRPNLTFSTLTVSNMSPEDSSIYLCSVAPRRDYGYTFGSGTRLTVV.

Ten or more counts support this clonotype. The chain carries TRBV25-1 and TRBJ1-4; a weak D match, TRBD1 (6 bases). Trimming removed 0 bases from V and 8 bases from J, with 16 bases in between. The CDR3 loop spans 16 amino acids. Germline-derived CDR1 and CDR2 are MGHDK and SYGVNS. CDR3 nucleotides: TGTGCCAGCAGTGAATATAAACAGCAGGGGTACGAAAAACTGTTTTTT. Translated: CASSEYKQQGYEKLFF.

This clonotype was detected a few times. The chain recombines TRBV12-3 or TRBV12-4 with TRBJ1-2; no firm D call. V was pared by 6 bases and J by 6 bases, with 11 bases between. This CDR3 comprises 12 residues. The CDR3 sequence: CASRSEDHGYTF. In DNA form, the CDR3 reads TGTGCCAGCAGGTCCGAAGATCATGGCTACACCTTC.

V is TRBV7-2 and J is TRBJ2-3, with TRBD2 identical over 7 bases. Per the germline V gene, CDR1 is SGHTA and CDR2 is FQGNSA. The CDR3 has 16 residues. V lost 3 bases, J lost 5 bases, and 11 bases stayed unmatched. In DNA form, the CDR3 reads TGTGCCAGCAGCTTCGGGGGAGGGCCTCCTCAAGATACGCAGTATTTT. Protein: CASSFGGGPPQDTQYF.

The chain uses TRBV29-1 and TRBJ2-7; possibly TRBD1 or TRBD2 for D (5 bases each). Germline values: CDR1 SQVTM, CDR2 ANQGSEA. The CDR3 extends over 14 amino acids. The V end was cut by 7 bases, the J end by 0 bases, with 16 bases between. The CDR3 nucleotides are TGCAGCGCTGGGAGATGGGGCACCTCCTACGAGCAGTACTTC. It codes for CSAGRWGTSYEQYF.

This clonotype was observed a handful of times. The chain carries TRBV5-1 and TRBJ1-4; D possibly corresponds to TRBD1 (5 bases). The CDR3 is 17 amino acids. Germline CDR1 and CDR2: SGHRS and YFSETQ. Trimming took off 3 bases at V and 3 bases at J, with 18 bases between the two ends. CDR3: CASSYQDFGGANEKLFF. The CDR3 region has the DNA TGCGCCAGCAGCTATCAAGATTTCGGGGGGGCTAATGAAAAACTGTTTTTT.

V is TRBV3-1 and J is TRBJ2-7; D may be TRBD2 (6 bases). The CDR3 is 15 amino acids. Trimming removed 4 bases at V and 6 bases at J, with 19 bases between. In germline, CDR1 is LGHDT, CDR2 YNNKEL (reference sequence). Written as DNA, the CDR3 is TGTGCCAGCAGCCCAACAGGAATGGGACTCCCCGAGCAGTACTTC. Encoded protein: CASSPTGMGLPEQYF.

The CDR3: CASSALNTGELFF. The DNA for the CDR3 is TGTGCCAGCAGCGCCCTTAACACCGGGGAGCTGTTTTTT. The gene calls are TRBV9 and TRBJ2-2; D not resolved. Germline V CDR1 and CDR2: SGDLS, YYNGEE. The CDR3 has 13 residues. Trimming pared 3 bases from V and 2 bases from J, leaving 5 bases between.